The 10 T cell receptor beta chains listed next were all sequenced from one sample in a study of cytomegalovirus exposure and HLA in healthy donors. Assay used: immunoSEQ multiplex PCR; TCRdb lists only in-frame clones, some missing. This sample has about 330,000 clones, with 75% to 90% found just once. Sequencing was carried out using PBMCs. These TCRs come from a woman aged 18-35 years in good health and CMV-seronegative.

This chain uses TRBV27 with TRBJ2-1; possibly TRBD2 for D (5 bases). Germline CDR1 is MNHEY and CDR2 is SMNVEV (reference sequence). V was pared by 5 bases and J by 9 bases, with 14 bases between. The CDR3 is 13 residues long. DNA for the CDR3: TGTGCCAGCAGTCCCCCGCGGGCGGGTGAGCAGTTCTTC. Its protein product is CASSPPRAGEQFF.

The rearrangement joins TRBV27 to TRBJ2-3; 10 nucleotides align to TRBD2. CDR3 length equals 16 residues. V was clipped by 6 bases and J by 4 bases; unmatched bases: 10. Germline V gene data show CDR1 as MNHEY and CDR2 as SMNVEV (reference sequence). The CDR3 here is CASRTTSGTDPDTQYF. CDR3 DNA sequence: TGTGCCAGCAGGACCACTAGCGGGACGGATCCAGATACGCAGTATTTT.

The chain recombines TRBV2 with TRBJ1-2; D is perhaps TRBD1 (5 bases). The CDR3 spans 15 residues. Trimming removed 7 bases at V and 0 bases at J, with 15 bases between. CDR1 and CDR2 from the germline V gene are SNHLY and FYNNEI. The CDR3 is CASTADRGANYGYTF. In DNA, the CDR3 is TGTGCCAGCACCGCCGATAGGGGTGCTAACTATGGCTACACCTTC.

The rearrangement joins TRBV27 to TRBJ2-7; 9 nucleotides match TRBD2. The CDR3 length is 14 residues. With 3 bases clipped from V and 0 bases from J, the junction kept 0 bases outside the gene matches. Germline V lookup: CDR1 MNHEY, CDR2 SMNVEV (reference sequence). CDR3 nucleotide sequence: TGTGCCAGCAGTTTTAGCGGGAGCTCCTACGAGCAGTACTTC. The encoded protein is CASSFSGSSYEQYF.

The chain links TRBV2 to TRBJ1-4; no firm D call. This CDR3 has 14 residues. The germline V gene has CDR1 SNHLY and CDR2 FYNNEI. V was shortened by 6 bases and J by 8 bases, with 16 bases between the two germline ends. This CDR3 is CASRAGVVGEKLFF. The CDR3 DNA reads TGTGCCAGCAGGGCCGGGGTGGTGGGGGAAAAACTGTTTTTT.

A note on this clone: Other DNA sequences in this specimen translate into the identical CDR3. The rearrangement links TRBV5-6 to TRBJ1-1, with D maybe TRBD1 (6 bases). The germline V and J ends were trimmed by 3 bases and 2 bases, with 11 bases remaining between them. CDR1 is SGHDT and CDR2 is YYEEEE in the germline V gene. The CDR3 is 14 amino acids. The DNA of the CDR3 is TGTGCCAGCAGCTGGGGGCAGGTAAACACTGAAGCTTTCTTT. This gives the protein CASSWGQVNTEAFF.

The rearrangement joins TRBV4-3 to TRBJ2-7; 8 bases fit TRBD1. The CDR3 totals 14 residues. Germline V gene data show CDR1 as LGHNA and CDR2 as YSLEER. V shed 4 bases, J shed 5 bases, and the junction held 7 bases outside the gene matches. This CDR3 is CASSPKTGANEQYF. The CDR3 coding sequence is TGCGCCAGCAGCCCCAAGACAGGGGCCAACGAGCAGTACTTC.

This clone appeared a few times. J is TRBJ2-5 and V is TRBV10-3; the D gene is possibly TRBD2 (7 bases). V was cut by 5 bases and J by 5 bases, with 15 bases left in between. CDR1 and CDR2 from the germline V gene are ENHRY and SYGVKD. The CDR3 sequence is 14 residues long. The DNA for the CDR3 is TGTGCCATCAGTAGGGGGGGGCAGGATGAGACCCAGTACTTC. Its protein is CAISRGGQDETQYF.

The rearrangement joins TRBV7-9 to TRBJ1-3; TRBD1 aligns across 10 bases. V was pared by 4 bases and J by 6 bases, with 6 bases of the junction left unmatched. CDR1 is SEHNR, CDR2 FQNEAQ, per germline (reference sequence). The CDR3 contains 15 residues. This CDR3 is CASSSGQGSSNTIYF. For the CDR3, the DNA is TGTGCCAGCAGCTCGGGACAGGGGAGTTCAAACACCATATATTTT.

In DNA, the CDR3 is TGTGCCAGTAGTTTACAGGGGTTGGGTACTGAAGCTTTCTTT. Its translation is CASSLQGLGTEAFF. The chain uses TRBV19 and TRBJ1-1, with 7 bases lining up with TRBD1. Germline CDR1 is LNHDA and CDR2 is SQIVND (reference sequence). V shed 5 bases, J shed 5 bases, and the junction held 8 bases outside the gene matches. The CDR3 totals 14 residues.